This TCR beta chain was sequenced for a study of T-cell reconstitution after alpha-beta-depleted transplantation in children. Study-wide results and caveats: Several hundred expanded graft clones reportedly gave rise to the alpha-beta T cells present about two months after transplant. After one year, T-cell counts and TCRbeta diversity mostly came from new T cells. Surviving thymic progenitors and recipient T cells were the source of high TCRbeta diversity at day 60 in some patients.

Preparation of the TCRbeta library was carried out with unique molecular identifiers. MiXCR, run by TCRdb on the PCR reads, gives a single entry per CDR3 protein. Among roughly 670,000 distinct CDR3 sequences listed, 10% to 15% were seen once. Germline V gene sequence: CDR1 SEHNR, CDR2 FQNEAQ (reference sequence). V lost 0 bases to trimming and J lost 3 bases; unmatched junction nucleotides: 1. This CDR3 is 14 amino acids long. This clonotype was seen a handful of times. What it recognizes is unknown. The sequencing used PBMCs, collected before TCRalphabeta/CD19-depleted stem cell transplant. The rearrangement uses TRBV7-9 and TRBJ1-1; 7 nucleotides align to TRBD1. The TCR was taken from a girl aged 2 to 9 with congenital amegakaryocytic thrombocytopenia, due to receive a stem cell transplant. The CDR3 bases are TGTGCCAGCAGCTTAGCTGACAGGGACACTGAAGCTTTCTTT. Its translation is CASSLADRDTEAFF.